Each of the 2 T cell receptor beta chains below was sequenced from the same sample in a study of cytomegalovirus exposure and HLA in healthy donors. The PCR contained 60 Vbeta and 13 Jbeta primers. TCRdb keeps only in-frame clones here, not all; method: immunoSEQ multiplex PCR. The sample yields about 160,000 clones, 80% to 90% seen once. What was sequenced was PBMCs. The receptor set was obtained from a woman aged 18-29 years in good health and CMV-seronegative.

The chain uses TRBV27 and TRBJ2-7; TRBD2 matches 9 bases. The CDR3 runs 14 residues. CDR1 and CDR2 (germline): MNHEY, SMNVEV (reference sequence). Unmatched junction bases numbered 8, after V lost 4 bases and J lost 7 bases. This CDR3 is CASSWGSGSKEQYF. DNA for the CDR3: TGTGCCAGCAGTTGGGGTAGCGGGAGTAAAGAGCAGTACTTC.

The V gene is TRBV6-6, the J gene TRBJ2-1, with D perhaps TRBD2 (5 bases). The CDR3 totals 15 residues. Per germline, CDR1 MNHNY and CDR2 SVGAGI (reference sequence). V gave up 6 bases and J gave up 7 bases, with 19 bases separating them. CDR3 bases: TGTGCCAGCAGCCCCACGAGGGTTCGGGGTAATGAGCAGTTCTTC. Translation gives CASSPTRVRGNEQFF.